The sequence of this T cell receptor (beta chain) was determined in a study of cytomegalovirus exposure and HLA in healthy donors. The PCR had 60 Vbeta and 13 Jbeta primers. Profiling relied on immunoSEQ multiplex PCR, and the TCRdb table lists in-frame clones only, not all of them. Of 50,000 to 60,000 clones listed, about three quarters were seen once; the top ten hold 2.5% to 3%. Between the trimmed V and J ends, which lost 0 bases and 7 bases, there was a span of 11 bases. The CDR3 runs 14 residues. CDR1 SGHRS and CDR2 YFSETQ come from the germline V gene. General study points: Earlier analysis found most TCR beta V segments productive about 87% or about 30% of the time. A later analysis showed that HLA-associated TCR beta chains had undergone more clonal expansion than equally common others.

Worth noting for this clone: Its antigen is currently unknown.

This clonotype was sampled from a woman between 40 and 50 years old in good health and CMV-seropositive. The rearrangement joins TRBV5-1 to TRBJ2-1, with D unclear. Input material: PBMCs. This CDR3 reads CASSLGVSQNEQFF. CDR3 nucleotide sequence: TGCGCCAGCAGCTTGGGAGTATCCCAAAATGAGCAGTTCTTC.